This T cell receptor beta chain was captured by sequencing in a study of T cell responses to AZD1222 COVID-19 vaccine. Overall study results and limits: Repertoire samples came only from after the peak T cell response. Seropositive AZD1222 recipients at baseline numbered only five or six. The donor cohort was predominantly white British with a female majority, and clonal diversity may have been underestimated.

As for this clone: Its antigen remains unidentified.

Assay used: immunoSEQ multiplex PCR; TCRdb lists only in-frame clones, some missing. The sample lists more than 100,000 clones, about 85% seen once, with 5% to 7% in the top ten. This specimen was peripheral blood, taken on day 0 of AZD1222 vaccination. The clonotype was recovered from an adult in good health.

The CDR3 region has the DNA TGTGCCAGCAGTGATTGGGGAATAGGTTATGGCTACACCTTC. Translated, it gives CASSDWGIGYGYTF. The chain employs TRBV6-1 and TRBJ1-2; no clear D. V was clipped by 3 bases and J by 5 bases, with 13 bases between them. CDR1 and CDR2 from the germline V gene are MNHNS and SASEGT. The CDR3 runs 14 residues.